Listed below are T cell receptor beta chains from one sample, sequenced in a study of PD-L1 blockade in urothelial cancer. Method: immunoSEQ multiplex PCR; TCRdb's copy keeps in-frame clones and lacks some. The repertoire holds 45,000 or so clones, with almost 85% as singletons. This material consisted of PBMCs, taken around atezolizumab (anti-PD-L1) treatment. The source is a man in his 70s with urothelial cancer. Both conserved end residues are part of each CDR3. Fields, in order: clone size, V gene, J gene, D gene, CDR3 DNA, CDR3 protein. A D gene is named only where the DNA matches it firmly. Clone sizes are given selectively: once, few, many, or a class where the clone is expanded.

>-|TRBV19|TRBJ2-7|TRBD2
TGTGCCAGTAGTAGGGTACTAGCGGGAGTAGTTCCAAGCGAGCAGTACTTC
CASSRVLAGVVPSEQYF
>-|TRBV11-3|TRBJ2-5|TRBD2
TGTGCCAGCAGTCGTACTAGCGGGGGAAAAGAGACCCAGTACTTC
CASSRTSGGKETQYF
>-|TRBV4-3|TRBJ2-1|TRBD2
TGCGCCAGCAGCCAAAGACGACTAGCGGGAACCAACAATGAGCAGTTCTTC
CASSQRRLAGTNNEQFF
>-|TRBV6-4|TRBJ1-2|-
TGTGCCAGCAGTGACGGAGCAAATGGCTACACCTTC
CASSDGANGYTF
>-|TRBV20-1|TRBJ1-1|-
TGCAGTGCTAGAGGAGACACTGAAGCTTTCTTT
CSARGDTEAFF
>-|TRBV5-1|TRBJ2-1|TRBD2
TGCGCCAGCAGCTTGGCCCCAGCGGGAGTCTACAATGAGCAGTTCTTC
CASSLAPAGVYNEQFF
>-|TRBV5-6|TRBJ2-5|-
TGTGCCAGCAGCTTCCTGGGGGGAGAGACCCAGTACTTC
CASSFLGGETQYF
>-|TRBV5-8|TRBJ2-5|-
TGTGCCAGCAGCTCCGGATACTCTCGAGGGACCCAGTACTTC
CASSSGYSRGTQYF
>-|TRBV7-3|TRBJ1-3|-
TGTGCCAGCAGCTCGGGTCCTGGAAACACCATATATTTT
CASSSGPGNTIYF
>-|TRBV5-1|TRBJ1-5|-
TGCGCCAGCAGCTTGGTTGGGGGAGGTCAGCCCCAGCATTTT
CASSLVGGGQPQHF
>-|TRBV10-2|TRBJ2-1|-
TGCGCCAGCAGGGGCGGGGACAATGAGCAGTTCTTC
CASRGGDNEQFF
>-|TRBV5-1|TRBJ1-1|-
TGCGCCAGCAGCTCGAAGGGGGAGGGCACTGAAGCTTTCTTT
CASSSKGEGTEAFF
>-|TRBV7-9|TRBJ1-5|-
TGTGCCAGCAGCTTACTAGGGGGGCCCCAGCATTTT
CASSLLGGPQHF
>few|TRBV11-3|TRBJ2-7|-
TGTGCCAGCAGCTCCAGGGTCGGGGAGCAGTACTTC
CASSSRVGEQYF
>-|TRBV2|TRBJ1-4|-
TGTGCCAGCAGTGCCGGACAGCAGAATAATGAAAAACTGTTTTTT
CASSAGQQNNEKLFF
>-|TRBV21-1|TRBJ2-5|-
TGTGCCAGCAGCAACCGCGGGGGAGGAGGGGTCAAACAAGAGACCCAGTACTTC
CASSNRGGGGVKQETQYF
>-|TRBV9|TRBJ2-1|-
TGTGCCAGCAGCGTAGCTACGGGGGGCGCGGGGAATGAGCAGTTCTTC
CASSVATGGAGNEQFF
>-|TRBV4-1|TRBJ2-1|TRBD1
TGCGCCAGCAGCCAAGATCGCGTCCAGGGGGCGTCCTACAATGAGCAGTTCTTC
CASSQDRVQGASYNEQFF
>-|TRBV19|TRBJ2-3|-
TGTGCCAGTAGTCTACGTCCTGAGATAGATACGCAGTATTTT
CASSLRPEIDTQYF
>-|TRBV4-3|TRBJ1-2|-
TGCGCCAGCAGCCAAGATCTTTCCGGCAGGGTTTCGGATGGCTACACCTTC
CASSQDLSGRVSDGYTF
>-|TRBV5-5|TRBJ1-1|-
TGTGCCAGCAGCGGTAACCTAGGGGTTTTCGCTGAAGCTTTCTTT
CASSGNLGVFAEAFF
>few|TRBV13|TRBJ2-3|-
TGTGCCAGCAGGAGACAGGCAGGAACGACAGATACGCAGTATTTT
CASRRQAGTTDTQYF
>-|TRBV5-1|TRBJ2-7|-
TGCGCCAGCAGCTTGGAAGCAGCGTCCTACGAGCAGTACTTC
CASSLEAASYEQYF
>-|TRBV6-1|TRBJ2-2|-
TGTGCCAGCAGTCCTAGGAACACCGGGGAGCTGTTTTTT
CASSPRNTGELFF
>-|TRBV5-1|TRBJ2-2|-
TGCGCCAGCAGCTTGGGCAGGGAAGGTTCCGGGGAGCTGTTTTTT
CASSLGREGSGELFF
>-|TRBV5-6|TRBJ1-4|-
TGTGCCAGCAAACAGGGAACTAATGAAAAACTGTTTTTT
CASKQGTNEKLFF
>-|TRBV9|TRBJ1-1|TRBD1
TGTGCCAGCAGCCCCCGGACAGGGCAGACTGAAGCTTTCTTT
CASSPRTGQTEAFF
>-|TRBV29-1|TRBJ1-1|-
TGCAGCGTTTGGGGAGGGTCTCTTCTAATGAACACTGAAGCTTTCTTT
CSVWGGSLLMNTEAFF
>-|TRBV6-5|TRBJ1-5|-
TGTGCCAGCAGTACCAACAGGGAGCCCAATCAGCCCCAGCATTTT
CASSTNREPNQPQHF
>medium-sized|TRBV29-1|TRBJ1-2|TRBD1
TGCAGCGTTGGCCCGGGACAGGGGTTAAAGAACTATGGCTACACCTTC
CSVGPGQGLKNYGYTF
>-|TRBV6-5|TRBJ1-1|-
TGTGCCAGCAGTTACTCAGACTTGAACACTGAAGCTTTCTTT
CASSYSDLNTEAFF
>-|TRBV9|TRBJ1-4|TRBD1
TGTGCCAGCAGCCCTCGACAGGGCGCAACTAATGAAAAACTGTTTTTT
CASSPRQGATNEKLFF
>-|TRBV19|TRBJ2-3|-
TGTGCCAGTAGTATGGGCAGGCAGAGCACAGATACGCAGTATTTT
CASSMGRQSTDTQYF
>once|TRBV5-6|TRBJ1-5|-
TGTGCCAGCAGCCGGACAGCAAGACAGCCCCAGCATTTT
CASSRTARQPQHF
>few|TRBV9|TRBJ1-1|-
TGTGCCAGCAGCGTAGGAAAGGGAGTTGCTGAAGCTTTCTTT
CASSVGKGVAEAFF
>-|TRBV2|TRBJ2-7|TRBD2
TGTGCCAGCAGTGAACTCGGGGGGTTCTCCTACGAGCAGTACTTC
CASSELGGFSYEQYF
>-|TRBV4-3|TRBJ1-1|-
TGCGCCAGCAGCCGGACACCTGTGTTTGTTGAAGCTTTCTTT
CASSRTPVFVEAFF
>-|TRBV9|TRBJ2-3|TRBD2
TGTGCCAGCAGCGTGGGGGGACTAGCGGGGGGGTTGAGCACAGATACGCAGTATTTT
CASSVGGLAGGLSTDTQYF
>-|TRBV7-9|TRBJ2-6|-
TGTGCCAGCAGCTCCTACGTAACGGCTGGGGCCAACGTCCTGACTTTC
CASSSYVTAGANVLTF
>-|TRBV19|TRBJ2-1|TRBD2
TGTGCCAGTACGGGGGGGAATGAGCAGTTCTTC
CASTGGNEQFF
>-|TRBV11-3|TRBJ2-7|TRBD2
TGTGCCAGCAGCCAAGGGACTAGGGCTGAGCAGTACTTC
CASSQGTRAEQYF
>-|TRBV19|TRBJ2-1|TRBD1
TGTGCCAGTAGTCTACGGGACAGGTACAATGAGCAGTTCTTC
CASSLRDRYNEQFF
>-|TRBV5-1|TRBJ2-1|TRBD2
TGCGCCAGCAGCCATGGGACTAGCGGCCCCTACAATGAGCAGTTCTTC
CASSHGTSGPYNEQFF
>-|TRBV10-3|TRBJ1-2|TRBD1
TGTGCCATCGAGACAGGGGAGGGATATGGCTACACCTTC
CAIETGEGYGYTF
>-|TRBV29-1|TRBJ2-3|TRBD1
TGCAGCGTCCAGAAAAAAGGGGAAGCGACAGGGCAGGCCACAGATACGCAGTATTTT
CSVQKKGEATGQATDTQYF
>-|TRBV5-1|TRBJ2-2|-
TGCGCCAGCAGAGATACCGGGCAGGGGGGAGCCGGGGAGCTGTTTTTT
CASRDTGQGGAGELFF
>-|TRBV27|TRBJ1-1|-
TGTGCCAGCAGCCCCACACGGGGGAACACTGAAGCTTTCTTT
CASSPTRGNTEAFF
>once|TRBV7-6|TRBJ2-1|-
TGTGCCAGCGGGGCAACCGGGGGTAACAATGAGCAGTTCTTC
CASGATGGNNEQFF
>-|TRBV5-1|TRBJ2-1|TRBD1
TGCGCCAGCAGCCCGGGACAGGGGGTGGGCAATGAGCAGTTCTTC
CASSPGQGVGNEQFF
>-|TRBV7-6|TRBJ2-7|-
TGTGCCAGCAGCTTAGCGGTCGGGGGTTCCGAGCAGTACTTC
CASSLAVGGSEQYF
>-|TRBV9|TRBJ1-1|-
TGTGCCAGCAGCTTCCGGGACACGAACACTGAAGCTTTCTTT
CASSFRDTNTEAFF
>-|TRBV30|TRBJ1-2|TRBD1
TGTGCCTGGAAGAGGAACAGGGGACGTGGCTACACCTTC
CAWKRNRGRGYTF
>-|TRBV4-3|TRBJ1-2|TRBD1
TGCGCCAGCAGTACGAGGGGACAGGGCTATGGCTACACCTTC
CASSTRGQGYGYTF
>once|TRBV7-3|TRBJ2-2|-
TGTGCCAGCAGCTTCAGGGTGCCAGGCACCGGGGAGCTGTTTTTT
CASSFRVPGTGELFF
>-|TRBV11-1|TRBJ2-1|TRBD2
TGTGCCAGCACCCGAGGACGGGAGGGCCTCTACAATGAGCAGTTCTTC
CASTRGREGLYNEQFF